This T cell receptor beta chain derives from a study of blood T cell repertoires in COVID-19. Study-level information: Specimens from acute and convalescent COVID-19 originated in the United States, Italy and Spain. Nucleic acid was either cDNA or gDNA, and it came from T cells, B-cell-depleted T cells, or PBMCs.

In the original analysis: By means of reference gene primer amplification, nucleated cell counts were estimated. Method: immunoSEQ multiplex PCR; TCRdb's copy keeps in-frame clones and lacks some. D and trimming were read from the DNA, whereas the V and J calls and clone size are those reported in that table. This table holds about 210,000 clones, 80% to 90% found once. Sequenced material: peripheral blood. This clonotype was obtained from a woman of 80 years or more with acute or convalescent COVID-19.

The CDR3 loop is CASSPGIGYLDGYTF. CDR3 bases: TGTGCCAGTAGTCCCGGGATAGGCTATTTGGATGGCTACACCTTC. The chain has TRBV19 and TRBJ1-2; no firm D call. This CDR3 region has 15 residues. Per germline, CDR1 LNHDA and CDR2 SQIVND (reference sequence). Trimming stripped 5 bases from V and 6 bases from J, with 19 bases between.